What follows is one TCR beta chain and its context. Clones were sequenced by immunoSEQ multiplex PCR, and TCRdb holds only the in-frame ones, with some missing. The repertoire holds approximately 600,000 clones, with 85% to 95% as singletons. Germline values: CDR1 LNHDA, CDR2 SQIVND (reference sequence). V was clipped by 6 bases and J by 1 base, with 15 bases between them. CDR3 length equals 15 residues. Cells designated naive CD8 were CD45RO-negative and were positively selected for CCR7, with terminally differentiated effector memory CD45RA+ cells excluded. The sample belongs to a study of shared clonotypes between healthy human individuals.

This sequence was found in a woman aged 25 to 39 in good health. The sample was naive CD8+ T cells sorted from blood. The genes are TRBV19 and TRBJ1-1; D is uncertain. CDR3 protein: CASRIDSNSNTEAFF. The CDR3, as DNA: TGTGCCAGTAGGATCGACTCGAACTCGAACACTGAAGCTTTCTTT.